This T cell receptor beta chain came from a study of shared clonotypes between healthy human individuals. This clone was recorded at least ten times. In the same sample, other DNA sequences code for this CDR3. Execution of the assay was at deep level. Sequencing was performed with immunoSEQ multiplex PCR; in TCRdb, only in-frame clones are kept and a portion is missing. The table shows about 490,000 clones, with 70% to 80% occurring only once. The material sequenced was PBMCs. This clonotype was sampled from a woman in her 40s in good health. Some clones in this sample may be carry-over from other donors' samples.

In DNA form, the CDR3 reads TGTGCCTGGCACACCAGAGGGACAGGGAGAAACAATGAGCAGTTCTTC. Translated, it gives CAWHTRGTGRNNEQFF. V is TRBV30 and J is TRBJ2-1; 9 positions match TRBD1. The CDR3 covers 16 residues. Germline assignment: CDR1 GTSNPN and CDR2 SVGIG (reference sequence). The J segment lost 5 bases and the V segment lost 5 bases, leaving 13 bases of the junction unmatched. Variable domain in full (rest from reference TRBV30 and TRBJ2-1): SQTIHQWPATLVQPVGSPLSLECTVEGTSNPNLYWYRQAAGRGLQLLFYSVGIGQISSEVPQNLSASRPQDRQFILSSKKLLLSDSGFYLCAWHTRGTGRNNEQFFGPGTRLTVL.